The 23 T cell receptor beta chains reported below all come from one sample, sequenced in a study of cytomegalovirus exposure and HLA in healthy donors. In the PCR, 60 Vbeta and 13 Jbeta primers were used. Sequencing used immunoSEQ multiplex PCR; TCRdb keeps in-frame clones, though not all of them. The sample contains over 120,000 clones, roughly 79% of which appear only once. The sample taken for sequencing was PBMCs. All receptors derive from a woman aged 55-69 years in good health and CMV-seropositive.

The table lists this clone with many counts. This rearrangement joins TRBV7-9 to TRBJ1-4; D gene ambiguous. Between the trimmed V and J ends, which lost 4 bases and 3 bases, there was a span of 18 bases. The germline CDR1 and CDR2 sequences are SEHNR and FQNEAQ (reference sequence). The CDR3 spans 17 residues. CDR3 sequence: CASSSIPRRGSNEKLFF. In DNA, the CDR3 is TGTGCCAGCAGCTCCATCCCTAGACGGGGATCTAATGAAAAACTGTTTTTT.

This clone was counted a few times. The rearrangement uses TRBV4-2 and TRBJ2-5; TRBD1 agrees at 7 bases. J was trimmed by 1 base and V by 5 bases; bases with no gene match: 4. Germline CDR1 reads LGHNA; CDR2 reads YNFKEQ. The CDR3 totals 14 residues. CDR3 nucleotides: TGTGCCAGCAGCTCGGACAGGACCCAAGAGACCCAGTACTTC. It translates to CASSSDRTQETQYF.

CDR3 residues: CASSTRQVTTGELFF. The DNA of the CDR3 is TGTGCCAGCAGCACTCGACAGGTTACCACCGGGGAGCTGTTTTTT. This chain uses TRBV7-2 with TRBJ2-2; possible D gene TRBD1, 6 bases. Looked up from germline, CDR1 is SGHTA and CDR2 is FQGNSA. Trimming stripped 5 bases from V and 4 bases from J, with 14 bases between. CDR3 length: 15 residues. Variable domain in full (rest from reference TRBV7-2 and TRBJ2-2): GAGVSQSPSNKVTEKGKDVELRCDPISGHTALYWYRQSLGQGLEFLIYFQGNSAPDKSGLPSDRFSAERTGGSVSTLTIQRTQQEDSAVYLCASSTRQVTTGELFFGEGSRLTVL.

The rearrangement uses TRBV10-3 and TRBJ1-2; 8 bases align to TRBD1. Trimming cost V 4 bases and J 0 bases; bases outside gene matches: 4. The CDR3 is made up of 15 amino acids. CDR1 is ENHRY and CDR2 is SYGVKD in the germline V gene. The CDR3 DNA is TGTGCCATCAGTGCAGGGGGCGAAGCTAACTATGGCTACACCTTC. Its translation: CAISAGGEANYGYTF.

Written as DNA, the CDR3 is TGTGCCAGCTCCCTAAGACAGCACACTGAAGCTTTCTTT. This translates into CASSLRQHTEAFF. The chain links TRBV18 to TRBJ1-1; possible D gene TRBD1, 5 bases. The CDR3 covers 13 residues. Deletions cut 6 bases from V and 3 bases from J, with 11 bases between. Germline lookup yields CDR1 KGHSH and CDR2 LQKENI.

The rearrangement joins TRBV7-2 to TRBJ1-3, with TRBD1 as a possible D gene (6 bases). Trimming shortened V by 1 base and J by 8 bases, and 9 bases separated the two germline ends. Germline V gene sequence: CDR1 SGHTA, CDR2 FQGNSA. The CDR3 runs to 13 residues. The chain's CDR3 is CASSLGPGDTIYF. DNA of the CDR3: TGTGCCAGCAGCTTAGGGCCAGGGGACACCATATATTTT.

With regard to this clone: The CDR3 carries no conserved terminal phenylalanine or tryptophan, so it likely arises from a read error. The J gene is TRBJ1-4, the V gene TRBV5-1; the match to TRBD1 covers 9 bases. Germline assignment: CDR1 SGHRS and CDR2 YFSETQ. CDR3 length: 16 residues. V shed 0 bases, J shed 4 bases, and the junction held 4 bases outside the gene matches. CDR3 DNA sequence: TGCGCCAGCAGCTTGGTCGGGACAGGGAATAATGAAAAACTGTTTGTT. Protein product: CASSLVGTGNNEKLFV.

This clone was counted once. V and J are TRBV21-1 and TRBJ1-4; the D segment call TRBD1 is taken from the table without a DNA check. TRBV21-1 counts as a pseudogene. The CDR3 sequence is 19 residues long. The CDR3 sequence is CASSTSRDRFGGTNEKLFF. The DNA for the CDR3 is TGTGCCAGCAGCACGTCCCGGGACAGGTTCGGTGGGACTAATGAAAAACTGTTTTTT.

V is TRBV6-5 and J is TRBJ2-1; 10 bases match TRBD2. Germline CDR1 reads MNHEY; CDR2 reads SVGAGI. Trimming removed 7 bases from V and 9 bases from J; junction bases left unmatched: 9. CDR3 length equals 14 residues. CDR3 sequence (DNA): TGTGCCAGCACCCCTGGCCTAGCGGGAGTTGAGCAGTTCTTC. It specifies CASTPGLAGVEQFF.

The count of this clone is one. The V call is TRBV5-5, the J call TRBJ2-7; D might be TRBD1 (6 bases). This CDR3 comprises 13 residues. The germline V gene encodes CDR1 SGHKS and CDR2 YYEKEE (reference sequence). V dropped 4 bases and J dropped 3 bases, with 11 bases sitting between them. CDR3 DNA sequence: TGTGCCAGCAGCCATACAGGGTACTACGAGCAGTACTTC. This sequence encodes CASSHTGYYEQYF.

The V and J genes are TRBV7-2 and TRBJ2-2, with TRBD1 identical over 9 bases. Trimming at V came to 2 bases and at J to 6 bases, leaving 4 bases not matched to a gene. The CDR3 spans 15 residues. Germline lookup yields CDR1 SGHTA and CDR2 FQGNSA. CDR3 in DNA: TGTGCCAGCAGCTTAATGACAGGGGGAGCCGGGGAGCTGTTTTTT. Its protein is CASSLMTGGAGELFF. Supplemented by reference TRBV7-2 and TRBJ2-2, the full variable domain reads GAGVSQSPSNKVTEKGKDVELRCDPISGHTALYWYRQSLGQGLEFLIYFQGNSAPDKSGLPSDRFSAERTGGSVSTLTIQRTQQEDSAVYLCASSLMTGGAGELFFGEGSRLTVL.

V and J are TRBV28 and TRBJ2-3, with 9 bases lining up with TRBD1. Trimming at V came to 6 bases and at J to 3 bases, leaving 1 base not matched to a gene. This CDR3 is built from 13 residues. Germline CDR1 MDHEN, CDR2 SYDVKM. The CDR3 coding sequence is TGTGCCAGCAGCGGACAGGGGACAGATACGCAGTATTTT. Protein: CASSGQGTDTQYF.

This rearrangement joins TRBV7-2 to TRBJ2-5; the match to TRBD2 covers 12 bases. Unmatched junction bases numbered 4, after V lost 2 bases and J lost 6 bases. The germline V gene encodes CDR1 SGHTA and CDR2 FQGNSA. The CDR3 covers 15 residues. CDR3 loop: CASSLSSGGGKTQYF. DNA of the CDR3: TGTGCCAGCAGCTTATCTAGCGGGGGGGGAAAGACCCAGTACTTC.

The chain couples TRBV28 to TRBJ2-5; 12 nucleotides align to TRBD2. The J call may be faulty, since TRBJ2-7 better matches the DNA end. Germline loops: CDR1 MDHEN, CDR2 SYDVKM. The CDR3 is 15 amino acids. CDR3 residues: CASRKTSGGLYEQYF. The CDR3 DNA is TGTGCCAGCAGAAAGACTAGCGGGGGACTCTACGAGCAGTACTTC.

The chain is built from TRBV27 and TRBJ2-7, with a possible D match to TRBD2 (6 bases). Trimming cost V 6 bases and J 2 bases, with 11 bases left between them. The germline gives CDR1 MNHEY, CDR2 SMNVEV (reference sequence). The CDR3 consists of 13 residues. The CDR3 is CASRPTSPYEQYF. The DNA for the CDR3 is TGTGCCAGCAGACCGACTAGTCCCTACGAGCAGTACTTC.

The chain's CDR3 is CASTPLISGSPNEQFF. CDR3 sequence (DNA): TGTGCCAGCACCCCGCTTATTAGCGGGAGTCCCAATGAGCAGTTCTTC. This chain links TRBV5-4 with TRBJ2-1; the match to TRBD2 covers 9 bases. The CDR3 extends over 16 amino acids. With 6 bases clipped from V and 6 bases from J, the junction kept 13 bases outside the gene matches. CDR1 SGHNT and CDR2 YYREEE come from the germline V gene (reference sequence).

The V and J genes are TRBV4-3 and TRBJ2-7, with D possibly matching TRBD2 (5 bases). CDR1 LGHNA and CDR2 YSLEER come from the germline V gene. This CDR3 contains 17 residues. The V gene lost 0 bases and the J gene lost 1 base, with 16 bases spanning the gap. The CDR3 bases are TGCGCCAGCAGCCAAGAGGTGACCCAGGACTTTTCCTACGAGCAGTACTTC. As protein: CASSQEVTQDFSYEQYF.

V is TRBV19 and J is TRBJ1-5; no firm D call. The V end lost 5 bases, the J end lost 0 bases, and 11 bases lay between the germline ends. CDR3 length: 15 amino acids. Germline CDR1 and CDR2: LNHDA and SQIVND (reference sequence). For the CDR3, the DNA is TGTGCCAGTAGTCGGGGAAGTTTTAGCAATCAGCCCCAGCATTTT. Translating it yields CASSRGSFSNQPQHF.

The chain links TRBV9 to TRBJ2-2, with unresolved D. The CDR3 is made up of 15 amino acids. Germline-derived CDR1 and CDR2 are SGDLS and YYNGEE. V lost 4 bases and J lost 1, with 11 bases in between. Written as DNA, the CDR3 is TGTGCCAGCAGCCCCGCGGCGCGGAACACCGGGGAGCTGTTTTTT. Translating it yields CASSPAARNTGELFF. The full variable domain, with the rest looked up from reference TRBV9 and TRBJ2-2, is DSGVTQTPKHLITATGQRVTLRCSPRSGDLSVYWYQQSLDQGLQFLIQYYNGEERAKGNILERFSAQQFPDLHSELNLSSLELGDSALYFCASSPAARNTGELFFGEGSRLTVL.

This chain links TRBV28 with TRBJ2-1, with 9 bases identical to TRBD2. With V trimmed by 2 bases and J by 6 bases, 5 bases remained unmatched. There are 15 residues in the CDR3. The germline CDR1 and CDR2 sequences are MDHEN and SYDVKM. The CDR3 is CASSLRLAGSNEQFF. The CDR3 coding sequence is TGTGCCAGCAGTTTACGGCTAGCGGGGAGCAATGAGCAGTTCTTC.

V usage is TRBV5-1 and J usage is TRBJ2-3, with 8 bases lining up with TRBD2. Germline V CDR1 and CDR2: SGHRS, YFSETQ. Trimming at V came to 1 base and at J to 0 bases, leaving 13 bases not matched to a gene. The CDR3 spans 19 residues. The CDR3 sequence: CASSLRGASGSGSTDTQYF. As DNA, the CDR3 is TGCGCCAGCAGCTTGCGGGGGGCGAGCGGGAGTGGTAGCACAGATACGCAGTATTTT.

This clone was observed a single time. The CDR3 DNA sequence: TGTGCCAGCAGCTTTACTAGCGGCAACTACGAGCAGTACTTC. It yields the protein CASSFTSGNYEQYF. The chain uses TRBV7-9 and TRBJ2-7, with TRBD2 identical over 8 bases. The ends lost 3 bases at V and 3 bases at J; junction bases unmatched: 4. Per the germline V gene, CDR1 is SEHNR and CDR2 is FQNEAQ (reference sequence). The CDR3 runs to 14 residues.

The chain employs TRBV19 and TRBJ1-5; tentatively, D is TRBD1 (5 bases). The germline V gene encodes CDR1 LNHDA and CDR2 SQIVND (reference sequence). This CDR3 region has 15 residues. V lost 7 bases, J lost 6 bases, and 19 bases lay in between. The CDR3 DNA reads as TGTGCCAGTACCGATTGGGGCTTTTCTGGTCAGCCCCAGCATTTT. It specifies CASTDWGFSGQPQHF.